A selection of T cell receptor beta chains follows, all from one sample in a study of radiotherapy plus CTLA-4 blockade in lung cancer. Generated by immunoSEQ multiplex PCR, the TCRdb table keeps only in-frame clones and is missing some. The sample holds tens of thousands of clones, 77% seen once. Sequenced here: peripheral blood, sampled from a patient treated with radiotherapy plus ipilimumab. The receptors here all came from a human donor with non-small cell lung cancer who had a partial response to radiotherapy plus ipilimumab. The CDR3 runs from the conserved cysteine through the conserved F or W. Each record gives: CDR3 DNA, CDR3 protein, J gene, D gene, clone size, V gene. The D gene is left open where the match is weak. Expanded clones get a size class; other rows say once, few or many, or leave the size out.

CDR3nt: TGTGCCAGCAGCGGAGGACTAGCGGGGATGAATGAGCAGTTCTTC
CDR3aa: CASSGGLAGMNEQFF
j_gene: TRBJ2-1
d_gene: TRBD2
abundance: NA
v_gene: TRBV6-4

CDR3nt: TGTGCCAGCAGTCCTTTCCCCACGGCGGGCACTGAAGCTTTCTTT
CDR3aa: CASSPFPTAGTEAFF
j_gene: TRBJ1-1
d_gene: NA
abundance: once
v_gene: TRBV7-2

CDR3nt: TGTGCCAGCAGCTTACAGGACACTGAAGCTTTCTTT
CDR3aa: CASSLQDTEAFF
j_gene: TRBJ1-1
d_gene: NA
abundance: NA
v_gene: TRBV5-5

CDR3nt: TGTGCCAGCAGAGACAGGGGGCAACAGCCCCAGCATTTT
CDR3aa: CASRDRGQQPQHF
j_gene: TRBJ1-5
d_gene: TRBD1
abundance: NA
v_gene: TRBV2

CDR3nt: TGTGCCAGCAACCAGCGGGGCCAAGAGACCCAGTACTTC
CDR3aa: CASNQRGQETQYF
j_gene: TRBJ2-5
d_gene: TRBD2
abundance: NA
v_gene: TRBV27

CDR3nt: TGTGCCAGCAGTGAGGGAGGTTTTGGCTACACCTTC
CDR3aa: CASSEGGFGYTF
j_gene: TRBJ1-2
d_gene: NA
abundance: NA
v_gene: TRBV2

CDR3nt: TGCGCCAGCAGCCTCCAGGGGTCGGAGACCCAGTACTTC
CDR3aa: CASSLQGSETQYF
j_gene: TRBJ2-5
d_gene: NA
abundance: NA
v_gene: TRBV4-3

CDR3nt: TGTGCCAGCAGCGTAAAGGGGGGGCGGGGCGGAACAGATACGCAGTATTTT
CDR3aa: CASSVKGGRGGTDTQYF
j_gene: TRBJ2-3
d_gene: NA
abundance: NA
v_gene: TRBV9

CDR3nt: TGCGCCAGCAGCTTTGGGAACCAGGGCTACGAGCAGTACTTC
CDR3aa: CASSFGNQGYEQYF
j_gene: TRBJ2-7
d_gene: NA
abundance: NA
v_gene: TRBV5-1

CDR3nt: TGTGCCAGCAGTTTATCTGGGGCCGGGAGACAGCCCCAGCATTTT
CDR3aa: CASSLSGAGRQPQHF
j_gene: TRBJ1-5
d_gene: NA
abundance: NA
v_gene: TRBV27

CDR3nt: TGTGCCAGCCTACCGGGACAGGGTTGGTATGGCTACACCTTC
CDR3aa: CASLPGQGWYGYTF
j_gene: TRBJ1-2
d_gene: TRBD1
abundance: NA
v_gene: TRBV27

CDR3nt: TGTGCCAGCAGCGTCGCCCCACAGACTAATGAAAAACTGTTTTTT
CDR3aa: CASSVAPQTNEKLFF
j_gene: TRBJ1-4
d_gene: NA
abundance: NA
v_gene: TRBV9

CDR3nt: TGTGCCAGCAGCGTAGAGGGGGCGGGTGAAAAACTGTTTTTT
CDR3aa: CASSVEGAGEKLFF
j_gene: TRBJ1-4
d_gene: TRBD1
abundance: once
v_gene: TRBV9

CDR3nt: TGTGCCAGCAGTAGGGACAGGGAGAAGACCCAGTACTTC
CDR3aa: CASSRDREKTQYF
j_gene: TRBJ2-5
d_gene: TRBD1
abundance: NA
v_gene: TRBV6-1

CDR3nt: TGTGCCAGCAGCGGAGCGCGCCCTGCCGGCTACACCTTC
CDR3aa: CASSGARPAGYTF
j_gene: TRBJ1-2
d_gene: NA
abundance: NA
v_gene: TRBV9

CDR3nt: TGTGCCAGCAGCTTAGGTTGGGGGGGCCCATACAATGAGCAGTTCTTC
CDR3aa: CASSLGWGGPYNEQFF
j_gene: TRBJ2-1
d_gene: NA
abundance: NA
v_gene: TRBV11-1

CDR3nt: TGTGCCAGCAGTTACTTCGACAGGGTCGGGGAGCTGTTTTTT
CDR3aa: CASSYFDRVGELFF
j_gene: TRBJ2-2
d_gene: TRBD1
abundance: NA
v_gene: TRBV6-6

CDR3nt: TGTGCTAGTGGTCCCGGGTCCGGGATTGGAGAAAAACTGTTTTTT
CDR3aa: CASGPGSGIGEKLFF
j_gene: TRBJ1-4
d_gene: NA
abundance: NA
v_gene: TRBV12-5

CDR3nt: TGTGCCAGCAAGGAGGGACGGGGGAATTACAATGAGCAGTTCTTC
CDR3aa: CASKEGRGNYNEQFF
j_gene: TRBJ2-1
d_gene: NA
abundance: NA
v_gene: TRBV6-5

CDR3nt: TGTGCCAGCAGGGCCGGCGGAGCAAGAAATGAAAAACTGTTTTTT
CDR3aa: CASRAGGARNEKLFF
j_gene: TRBJ1-4
d_gene: NA
abundance: once
v_gene: TRBV6-1

CDR3nt: TGTGCCAGCAGCGGGTTGGGAGGGATATCAACCGGGGAGCTGTTTTTT
CDR3aa: CASSGLGGISTGELFF
j_gene: TRBJ2-2
d_gene: TRBD2
abundance: NA
v_gene: TRBV5-6

CDR3nt: TGTGCCGGCAGCCGACCTTCGGGTAGTAGCTCCTACGAGCAGTACTTC
CDR3aa: CAGSRPSGSSSYEQYF
j_gene: TRBJ2-7
d_gene: NA
abundance: NA
v_gene: TRBV5-4

CDR3nt: TGTGCCAGCGAAGGGGTTGGGGAAGCTTTCTTT
CDR3aa: CASEGVGEAFF
j_gene: TRBJ1-1
d_gene: NA
abundance: NA
v_gene: TRBV6-6

CDR3nt: TGCGCCAGCAGCCAAGATATACTGTTTAATGAAAAACTGTTTTTT
CDR3aa: CASSQDILFNEKLFF
j_gene: TRBJ1-4
d_gene: NA
abundance: NA
v_gene: TRBV4-1

CDR3nt: TGTGCCACCCACCTTTTCCTGAGTAACACTGAAGCTTTCTTT
CDR3aa: CATHLFLSNTEAFF
j_gene: TRBJ1-1
d_gene: NA
abundance: medium-sized
v_gene: TRBV6-1

CDR3nt: TGTGCCAGCAGCGTCCTGTACGAGCAGTACTTC
CDR3aa: CASSVLYEQYF
j_gene: TRBJ2-7
d_gene: NA
abundance: NA
v_gene: TRBV5-5

CDR3nt: TGTGCCAGCAGCCATCGTCCCGGGACTAGCGGGGGGGCCTACAATGAGCAGTTCTTC
CDR3aa: CASSHRPGTSGGAYNEQFF
j_gene: TRBJ2-1
d_gene: TRBD2
abundance: NA
v_gene: TRBV7-3

CDR3nt: TGTGCCAGCAGTGAATCCCAGGGGGCTTATTCACCCCTCCACTTT
CDR3aa: CASSESQGAYSPLHF
j_gene: TRBJ1-6
d_gene: TRBD1
abundance: NA
v_gene: TRBV25-1

CDR3nt: TGCGCCAGCAGCCAAGGGGGAGAACTGAACACTGAAGCTTTCTTT
CDR3aa: CASSQGGELNTEAFF
j_gene: TRBJ1-1
d_gene: NA
abundance: NA
v_gene: TRBV4-1

CDR3nt: TGTGCCAGCAGCTGGGGGGGGGCCCGAGACACTGAAGCTTTCTTT
CDR3aa: CASSWGGARDTEAFF
j_gene: TRBJ1-1
d_gene: NA
abundance: NA
v_gene: TRBV5-4

CDR3nt: TGTGCCAGAAGGCGGGACTCCTCCTACGAGCAGTACTTC
CDR3aa: CARRRDSSYEQYF
j_gene: TRBJ2-7
d_gene: NA
abundance: NA
v_gene: TRBV6-5

CDR3nt: TGTGCCAGCAGCGCCGCAGGGCGGGGGGATTCCTACGAGCAGTACTTC
CDR3aa: CASSAAGRGDSYEQYF
j_gene: TRBJ2-7
d_gene: TRBD2
abundance: NA
v_gene: TRBV2

CDR3nt: TGTGCCAGCAGCCAAGTGGTCGGGGGGGCCCGGGAGACCCAGTACTTC
CDR3aa: CASSQVVGGARETQYF
j_gene: TRBJ2-5
d_gene: TRBD2
abundance: NA
v_gene: TRBV4-2

CDR3nt: TGTGCCAGCAGCTTAGACAGGGGTTTCGGCTACACCTTC
CDR3aa: CASSLDRGFGYTF
j_gene: TRBJ1-2
d_gene: NA
abundance: NA
v_gene: TRBV11-2

CDR3nt: TGTGCCAGCAGTAGCTATGGGGGGACTAGCGGAGGACTCTACGAGCAGTACTTC
CDR3aa: CASSSYGGTSGGLYEQYF
j_gene: TRBJ2-7
d_gene: TRBD2
abundance: NA
v_gene: TRBV28

CDR3nt: TGTGCCAGCAGTGACTACGGCGGGGGGACTAACACCGGGGAGCTGTTTTTT
CDR3aa: CASSDYGGGTNTGELFF
j_gene: TRBJ2-2
d_gene: TRBD2
abundance: NA
v_gene: TRBV6-4

CDR3nt: TGTGCCATCAGCCCCTCCGACAGGGAAGGTAGGGGCTACACCTTC
CDR3aa: CAISPSDREGRGYTF
j_gene: TRBJ1-2
d_gene: TRBD1
abundance: NA
v_gene: TRBV10-3

CDR3nt: TGTGCCAGCAGTGAAGGGGCAGGCCCAGATACGCAGTATTTT
CDR3aa: CASSEGAGPDTQYF
j_gene: TRBJ2-3
d_gene: NA
abundance: NA
v_gene: TRBV2

CDR3nt: TGTGCCAGCAGTCAGACAGGGTTGGACGAGCAGTACTTC
CDR3aa: CASSQTGLDEQYF
j_gene: TRBJ2-7
d_gene: TRBD1
abundance: NA
v_gene: TRBV25-1

CDR3nt: TGTGCCAGCAGCTTAACAACGGGGATCTTTTCCTACGAGCAGTACTTC
CDR3aa: CASSLTTGIFSYEQYF
j_gene: TRBJ2-7
d_gene: NA
abundance: NA
v_gene: TRBV7-6

CDR3nt: TGTGCCAGCACCCCCTTGGGGGGAAACTATGGCTACACCTTC
CDR3aa: CASTPLGGNYGYTF
j_gene: TRBJ1-2
d_gene: NA
abundance: NA
v_gene: TRBV6-5

CDR3nt: TGCGCCAGCAGCCGAGCGGGGGGGCTCACAGATACGCAGTATTTT
CDR3aa: CASSRAGGLTDTQYF
j_gene: TRBJ2-3
d_gene: TRBD2
abundance: few
v_gene: TRBV5-1

CDR3nt: TGTGCCAGCAGTTACGGGACAGGTGGGGAGACCCAGTACTTC
CDR3aa: CASSYGTGGETQYF
j_gene: TRBJ2-5
d_gene: TRBD1
abundance: NA
v_gene: TRBV5-6

CDR3nt: TGTGCCAGCAGCAGAACCGGGACAGGAAGCACCGGGGAGCTGTTTTTT
CDR3aa: CASSRTGTGSTGELFF
j_gene: TRBJ2-2
d_gene: TRBD1
abundance: NA
v_gene: TRBV28

CDR3nt: TGTGCCAGTAGTCCTTCCGACAGGGGAACTGAAGCTTTCTTT
CDR3aa: CASSPSDRGTEAFF
j_gene: TRBJ1-1
d_gene: TRBD1
abundance: NA
v_gene: TRBV19

CDR3nt: TGTGCCAGCAGTGTCGGGACTAGCGGAGATACGCAGTATTTT
CDR3aa: CASSVGTSGDTQYF
j_gene: TRBJ2-3
d_gene: TRBD2
abundance: NA
v_gene: TRBV2

CDR3nt: TGCGCCAGCAGCAGACCACCGGGACAGGGGGCGTTGGTCACCGGGGAGCTGTTTTTT
CDR3aa: CASSRPPGQGALVTGELFF
j_gene: TRBJ2-2
d_gene: TRBD1
abundance: NA
v_gene: TRBV5-1

CDR3nt: TGTGCCAGCAGAGAAGGTCTGGGGGCGTATGGAAACACCATATATTTT
CDR3aa: CASREGLGAYGNTIYF
j_gene: TRBJ1-3
d_gene: NA
abundance: NA
v_gene: TRBV6-1

CDR3nt: TGTGCCAGCAGCGGGGGCACAGGGTCAACTAATGAAAAACTGTTTTTT
CDR3aa: CASSGGTGSTNEKLFF
j_gene: TRBJ1-4
d_gene: NA
abundance: NA
v_gene: TRBV5-8

CDR3nt: TGTGCCAGCAGCCAAGTTCGAGGGGGTGGCTACACCTTC
CDR3aa: CASSQVRGGGYTF
j_gene: TRBJ1-2
d_gene: NA
abundance: NA
v_gene: TRBV14

CDR3nt: TGTGCCAGCTCACCATGGGGACAGACAAACACTGAAGCTTTCTTT
CDR3aa: CASSPWGQTNTEAFF
j_gene: TRBJ1-1
d_gene: TRBD1
abundance: NA
v_gene: TRBV18

CDR3nt: TGTGCCAGCAGTCCGGACTCGTCCTACGAGCAGTACTTC
CDR3aa: CASSPDSSYEQYF
j_gene: TRBJ2-7
d_gene: NA
abundance: NA
v_gene: TRBV28

CDR3nt: TGCGCCAGCAGCCCCTCGAGAGGGGGCGCCCGGAACACCGGGGAGCTGTTTTTT
CDR3aa: CASSPSRGGARNTGELFF
j_gene: TRBJ2-2
d_gene: TRBD1
abundance: NA
v_gene: TRBV5-1

CDR3nt: TGTGCCAGCAGCGCCCCAGGGCGGCCTGAAGCTTTCTTT
CDR3aa: CASSAPGRPEAFF
j_gene: TRBJ1-1
d_gene: NA
abundance: NA
v_gene: TRBV5-6

CDR3nt: TGTGCCAGCAGCTCCGGACTAGCGGAGGAGCAGTTCTTC
CDR3aa: CASSSGLAEEQFF
j_gene: TRBJ2-1
d_gene: TRBD2
abundance: NA
v_gene: TRBV7-6

CDR3nt: TGCGCCAGCGCGACTGCAAAAGGTGGCGAGCAGTACTTC
CDR3aa: CASATAKGGEQYF
j_gene: TRBJ2-7
d_gene: NA
abundance: NA
v_gene: TRBV5-1

CDR3nt: TGTGCCAGCAGCACCGGGACAGGGGGCGCTTTCACAGATACGCAGTATTTT
CDR3aa: CASSTGTGGAFTDTQYF
j_gene: TRBJ2-3
d_gene: TRBD1
abundance: NA
v_gene: TRBV5-8